This TCR beta chain was obtained from a study of blood T cell repertoires in COVID-19. In the study overall: Researchers got acute and convalescent COVID-19 samples from the United States, Italy and Spain.

Participants were aged about 18 to 89 years from approximately 25 US areas. Cohort placement rested on clinical history that participants reported themselves. For recovered donors of Cohort 3, there were two negative PCRs, clearance, or symptom resolution. TCRdb's copy holds only in-frame clones and misses some; the assay was immunoSEQ multiplex PCR. Of 350,000 or so clones detected, about 90% appear once; the ten largest clones hold roughly 1%. Germline lookup yields CDR1 MNHEY and CDR2 SMNVEV (reference sequence). The CDR3 spans 14 residues. V was trimmed by 7 bases and J by 7 bases, leaving 14 bases between them.

The receptor's source is a woman in her thirties who had recovered from COVID-19. The chain is built from TRBV27 and TRBJ1-6; a possible D gene is TRBD1 (5 bases). The sequenced material came from PBMCs or T cells enriched from blood (not recorded which). The CDR3 DNA reads as TGTGCCAGCATGATCGGGACTCGAAATTCACCCCTCCACTTT. Translation: CASMIGTRNSPLHF.